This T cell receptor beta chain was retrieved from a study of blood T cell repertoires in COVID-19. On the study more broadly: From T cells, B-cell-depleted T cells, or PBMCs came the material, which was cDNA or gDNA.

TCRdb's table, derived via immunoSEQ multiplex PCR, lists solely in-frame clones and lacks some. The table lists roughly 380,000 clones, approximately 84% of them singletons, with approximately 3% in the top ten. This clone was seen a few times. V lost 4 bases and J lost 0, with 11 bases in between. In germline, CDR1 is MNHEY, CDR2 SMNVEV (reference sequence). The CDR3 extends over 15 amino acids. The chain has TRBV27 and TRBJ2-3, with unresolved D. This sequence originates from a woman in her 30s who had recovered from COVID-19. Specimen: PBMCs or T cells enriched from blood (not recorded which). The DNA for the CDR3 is TGTGCCAGCAGTTCCCCTTTCTCTAGCACAGATACGCAGTATTTT. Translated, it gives CASSSPFSSTDTQYF.